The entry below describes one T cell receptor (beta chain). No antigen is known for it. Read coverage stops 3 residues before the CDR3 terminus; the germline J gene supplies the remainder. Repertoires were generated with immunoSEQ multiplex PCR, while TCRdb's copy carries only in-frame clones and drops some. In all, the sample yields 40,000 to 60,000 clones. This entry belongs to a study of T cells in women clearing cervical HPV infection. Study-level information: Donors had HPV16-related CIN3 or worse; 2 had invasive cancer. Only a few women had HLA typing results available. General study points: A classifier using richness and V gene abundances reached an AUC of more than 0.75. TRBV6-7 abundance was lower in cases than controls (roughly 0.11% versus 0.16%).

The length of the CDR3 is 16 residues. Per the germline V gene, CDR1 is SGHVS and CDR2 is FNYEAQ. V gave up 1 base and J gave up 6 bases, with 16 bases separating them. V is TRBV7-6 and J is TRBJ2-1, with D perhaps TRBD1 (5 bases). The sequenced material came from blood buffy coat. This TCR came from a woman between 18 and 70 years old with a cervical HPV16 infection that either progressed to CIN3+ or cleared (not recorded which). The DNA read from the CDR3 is TGTGCCAGCAGCTTAGAGGATAGGAGACAGTCCAATGAG. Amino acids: CASSLEDRRQSNE. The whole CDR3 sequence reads CASSLEDRRQSNEQFF.